This T cell receptor beta chain was retrieved from a study of cytomegalovirus exposure and HLA in healthy donors. Study observations and caveats: Earlier findings revealed that most TCR beta V segments proved productive either about 90% or about 30% of the time. Common viral pathogens seemed, in a later analysis, to connect with several of the most significant clusters. In a later analysis, CMV-associated beta chains were mostly HLA-associated, it appeared.

Both 60 Vbeta primers and 13 Jbeta primers went into the PCR. Generated by immunoSEQ multiplex PCR, the TCRdb table keeps only in-frame clones and is missing some. This table holds 160,000 or so clones, around 72% found once. On this clone: Antigen: not known.

CDR3 length equals 15 residues. The V and J ends lost 2 bases and 0 bases, in that order; junction bases with no gene match: 3. The V gene's germline CDR1 is SGHTA and CDR2 FQGTGA. This chain uses TRBV7-3 with TRBJ1-1, with 7 bases that match TRBD1. The material sequenced was PBMCs. The sequence was collected from a female donor in good health and CMV-seronegative. The CDR3 loop reads CASSLEGALNTEAFF. CDR3 DNA: TGTGCCAGCAGCTTAGAGGGGGCCCTGAACACTGAAGCTTTCTTT.